The 21 T cell receptor beta chains in this list originate from one sample, sequenced in a study of type 1 regulatory T cells. Study-level results: Compared with non-Tr1 cells, Tr1 cells showed a narrower TCR repertoire.

These receptors are not linked to any known antigen. MiXCR, run by TCRdb on the reads, gives a single entry per CDR3 protein. Counted here are about 71,000 distinct CDR3 sequences, roughly 20% occurring once; the ten biggest clones make up more than 6.5%. The source material was cultured type 1 regulatory T (Tr1) cells, either the whole culture or a sorted fraction (not recorded which). These receptors all stem from a human donor in good health.

The sample holds a few counts of this clonotype. The rearrangement links TRBV27 to TRBJ2-1; D is unresolved. CDR3 length: 14 amino acids. CDR1 and CDR2 (germline): MNHEY, SMNVEV (reference sequence). The V end was cut by 0 bases, the J end by 4 bases, with 7 bases between. This chain's CDR3 is CASSLSLRYNEQFF. In DNA, the CDR3 is TGTGCCAGCAGTTTATCCCTCAGATACAATGAGCAGTTCTTC.

This clonotype was found many times. The chain has TRBV7-9 and TRBJ2-1; weak D call: TRBD2 (5 bases). The V and J ends lost 3 bases and 8 bases respectively, with 11 bases between them. CDR1 and CDR2 from the germline V gene are SEHNR and FQNEAQ (reference sequence). The CDR3 is made up of 13 amino acids. The CDR3 protein is CASSLISGDEQFF. The CDR3 DNA is TGTGCCAGCAGCTTGATCTCCGGGGATGAGCAGTTCTTC.

This clonotype was seen ten or more times. The chain carries TRBV5-1 and TRBJ2-2, with 11 bases aligning to TRBD1. CDR1 and CDR2 from the germline V gene are SGHRS and YFSETQ. J lost 4 bases, V lost 4 bases, and 3 bases had no gene match. The CDR3 is made up of 15 amino acids. Written as DNA, the CDR3 is TGCGCCAGCAGCCCCGGGACAGGGGGCACCGGGGAGCTGTTTTTT. This translates into CASSPGTGGTGELFF.

The chain links TRBV5-5 to TRBJ1-1; no firm D call. Trimming removed 1 base from V and 3 bases from J, with 10 bases in between. CDR1 is SGHKS and CDR2 is YYEKEE in the germline V gene (reference sequence). The CDR3 is 14 amino acids. The CDR3 is CASSLMNRDTEAFF. The CDR3 region has the DNA TGTGCCAGCAGCTTGATGAACCGGGACACTGAAGCTTTCTTT. Looking up the rest from reference TRBV5-5 and TRBJ1-1 gives the full variable domain: DAGVTQSPTHLIKTRGQQVTLRCSPISGHKSVSWYQQVLGQGPQFIFQYYEKEERGRGNFPDRFSARQFPNYSSELNVNALLLGDSALYLCASSLMNRDTEAFFGQGTRLTVV.

The table lists this clonotype with a few counts. This chain uses TRBV28 with TRBJ2-7; 7 positions agree with TRBD2. Germline V gives CDR1 MDHEN, CDR2 SYDVKM. There are 15 residues in the CDR3. Trimming took 3 bases from V and 3 from J; bases not matched to a gene: 8. The DNA for the CDR3 is TGTGCCAGCAGTTTTTCCAGCGGGATTCTCTACGAGCAGTACTTC. Translated, it gives CASSFSSGILYEQYF.

V is TRBV9 and J is TRBJ2-5; weak D call: TRBD1 (6 bases). Deletions cut 3 bases from V and 2 bases from J, with 17 bases between. Germline V gene lookup returns CDR1 SGDLS and CDR2 YYNGEE. The CDR3 consists of 16 residues. CDR3: CASSGGLGQGQETQYF. The CDR3 DNA reads TGTGCCAGCAGCGGGGGTCTGGGGCAGGGGCAAGAGACCCAGTACTTC.

The genes are TRBV18 and TRBJ2-5; D not resolved. The V gene lost 3 bases and the J gene lost 5 bases, with 10 bases spanning the gap. Germline V lookup: CDR1 KGHSH, CDR2 LQKENI. The CDR3 is 13 amino acids. The CDR3 reads CASSPSLGETQYF. The CDR3 DNA is TGTGCCAGCTCACCCTCTCTGGGGGAGACCCAGTACTTC.

A few counts support this clonotype. V gene TRBV20-1 combines with J gene TRBJ1-3, with 7 bases matching TRBD1. Trimming took 3 bases from V and 0 from J; bases not matched to a gene: 5. The CDR3 consists of 15 residues. Per the germline V gene, CDR1 is DFQATT and CDR2 is SNEGSKA (reference sequence). The CDR3 coding sequence is TGCAGTGCTAGCCCCGGGACAGACTCTGGAAACACCATATATTTT. Translation gives CSASPGTDSGNTIYF.

The table lists this clonotype with a few counts. The rearrangement uses TRBV9 and TRBJ2-5; D call uncertain. Deletions cut 5 bases from V and 4 bases from J, with 6 bases between. Germline assignment: CDR1 SGDLS and CDR2 YYNGEE. This CDR3 has 11 residues. CDR3 in amino acids: CASSNTETQYF. The CDR3 DNA reads as TGTGCCAGCAGTAACACAGAGACCCAGTACTTC.

This clonotype was observed at least ten times. The chain has TRBV12-3 or TRBV12-4 and TRBJ1-2; D may be TRBD1 (5 bases). V lost 3 bases, J lost 8 bases, and 7 bases lay in between. The CDR3 sequence is 11 residues long. CDR3 nucleotide sequence: TGTGCCAGCAGTTTCGGGGACGGCTACACCTTC. It translates to CASSFGDGYTF.

This clonotype was seen a few times. V usage is TRBV5-1 and J usage is TRBJ2-1; no definite D call. V was clipped by 2 bases and J by 0 bases, with 9 bases between them. This CDR3 is 15 amino acids long. Germline CDR1 reads SGHRS; CDR2 reads YFSETQ. As DNA, the CDR3 is TGCGCCAGCAGCTTCCCTAGAGGCTCCTACAATGAGCAGTTCTTC. Translation: CASSFPRGSYNEQFF.

This sequence joins TRBV3-1 and TRBJ2-3; TRBD2 aligns across 11 bases. The CDR3 covers 20 residues. V dropped 1 base and J dropped 0; count of bases not matched to a gene: 12. The V gene's germline CDR1 is LGHDT and CDR2 YNNKEL (reference sequence). CDR3 DNA sequence: TGTGCCAGCAGCCAAGTGGGAAGAGGGCTAGCGGGAGGAAGCACAGATACGCAGTATTTT. It encodes CASSQVGRGLAGGSTDTQYF.

This clonotype came up a few times. The rearrangement uses TRBV19 and TRBJ1-5, with D hard to call. This CDR3 spans 13 amino acids. V was shortened by 4 bases and J by 5 bases, with 9 bases between the two germline ends. Germline lookup yields CDR1 LNHDA and CDR2 SQIVND (reference sequence). CDR3: CASSTSRDQPQHF. The CDR3 DNA reads TGTGCCAGTAGTACCTCTAGGGATCAGCCCCAGCATTTT.

The rearrangement joins TRBV3-1 to TRBJ2-7, with D possibly TRBD2 on 5 matching bases. The V gene's germline CDR1 is LGHDT and CDR2 YNNKEL (reference sequence). The CDR3 runs to 15 residues. Trimming removed 3 bases from V and 4 bases from J, with 16 bases in between. The CDR3 reads CASSQDASIPYEQYF. The CDR3 coding sequence is TGTGCCAGCAGCCAGGATGCTAGCATCCCTTACGAGCAGTACTTC.

This clonotype has more than one count but fewer than ten. V is TRBV28 and J is TRBJ2-2; 7 nucleotides align to TRBD1. The J segment lost 2 bases and the V segment lost 1 base, leaving 4 bases of the junction unmatched. CDR1 MDHEN and CDR2 SYDVKM come from the germline V gene. CDR3 length equals 16 residues. DNA of the CDR3: TGTGCCAGCAGTTTATTAGGGGGCCAAAACACCGGGGAGCTGTTTTTT. Residues: CASSLLGGQNTGELFF. Full variable domain (missing parts from reference TRBV28 and TRBJ2-2): DVKVTQSSRYLVKRTGEKVFLECVQDMDHENMFWYRQDPGLGLRLIYFSYDVKMKEKGDIPEGYSVSREKKERFSLILESASTNQTSMYLCASSLLGGQNTGELFFGEGSRLTVL.

This chain links TRBV5-1 with TRBJ2-7; 7 nucleotides line up with TRBD1. Trimming cost V 5 bases and J 0 bases; bases outside gene matches: 8. Germline V gene data show CDR1 as SGHRS and CDR2 as YFSETQ. CDR3 length: 15 amino acids. CDR3 sequence reads: CASRSLGQSSYEQYF. In DNA, the CDR3 is TGCGCCAGCAGGAGTTTGGGACAGAGCTCCTACGAGCAGTACTTC.

This clonotype was observed a handful of times. The chain employs TRBV20-1 and TRBJ2-3; D is perhaps TRBD2 (5 bases). The germline CDR1 and CDR2 sequences are DFQATT and SNEGSKA (reference sequence). The CDR3 has 14 residues. V dropped 7 bases and J dropped 2 bases, with 16 bases sitting between them. CDR3 sequence (DNA): TGCAGTGTTACCCAGCGGAGGATCACAGATACGCAGTATTTT. Residues: CSVTQRRITDTQYF.

The chain has TRBV12-3 or TRBV12-4 and TRBJ1-1; 9 bases agree with TRBD1. Unmatched junction bases numbered 8, after V lost 5 bases and J lost 1 base. This CDR3 spans 16 amino acids. The CDR3: CASSPGTGSPNTEAFF. For the CDR3, the DNA is TGTGCCAGCAGTCCCGGGACAGGGTCGCCGAACACTGAAGCTTTCTTT.

The gene calls are TRBV25-1 and TRBJ2-2; D gene unclear. V was clipped by 4 bases and J by 1 base, with 10 bases between them. The CDR3 has 15 amino acids. Germline V gene sequence: CDR1 MGHDK, CDR2 SYGVNS. The CDR3 loop is CASSVTTLNTGELFF. The CDR3 DNA reads TGTGCCAGCAGTGTTACGACTTTGAACACCGGGGAGCTGTTTTTT.

This clonotype was seen at least ten times. The chain joins TRBV5-1 to TRBJ2-1; no clear D gene. Trimming pared 3 bases from V and 8 bases from J, leaving 9 bases between. The CDR3 spans 12 residues. The germline V gene has CDR1 SGHRS and CDR2 YFSETQ. The CDR3 DNA reads TGCGCCAGCAGCTGGGATAGCTATGAGCAGTTCTTC. Residues: CASSWDSYEQFF.

This clonotype turned up a few times. The chain recombines TRBV30 with TRBJ2-7; the D gene is possibly TRBD2 (6 bases). This CDR3 is built from 13 residues. The germline gives CDR1 GTSNPN, CDR2 SVGIG (reference sequence). CDR3 DNA sequence: TGTGGGCTGGGAGGTTTCTCTGGGGACGAGCAGTACTTC. Translation gives CGLGGFSGDEQYF.